This T cell receptor beta chain was obtained from a study of shared clonotypes between healthy human individuals. Several immunoSEQ plates held equal portions of the genomic DNA taken from each subset. The table came from immunoSEQ multiplex PCR; TCRdb's copy has only in-frame clones and leaves some out. Of 750,000 to 1,000,000 clones listed, about 92% are singletons. Naive CD8 cells lacked CD45RO, underwent positive selection for CCR7 and left out terminally differentiated effector memory CD45RA+ cells. Trimming left V 0 bases short and J 4 bases short, with 13 bases between. From germline, CDR1 is MGHRA and CDR2 YSYEKL. CDR3 length: 16 amino acids. Study-wide results and caveats: Limited genetic and exposure-history diversity came from having few donors. A generally larger estimated richness was seen in naive subsets than in memory subsets.

As for this clone: Its matching antigen is unknown.

This sequence originates from a man younger than 45 in good health. V is TRBV4-1 and J is TRBJ1-5; tentative D call: TRBD1 (5 bases). The sequencing input was naive CD8+ T cells sorted from blood. This CDR3 reads CASSQDPQGRNQPQHF. For the CDR3, the DNA is TGCGCCAGCAGCCAAGATCCCCAGGGTAGGAATCAGCCCCAGCATTTT.